This TCR beta chain was captured by sequencing in a study of shared clonotypes between healthy human individuals. TCRdb keeps only in-frame clones here, not all; method: immunoSEQ multiplex PCR. The data show around 2,000,000 clones, under 95% seen once. This CDR3 spans 15 amino acids. Trimming removed 3 bases from V and 2 bases from J, with 14 bases in between. Germline loops: CDR1 MNHEY, CDR2 SMNVEV (reference sequence). The naive CD8 population came from CD45RO-negative cells selected for CCR7, without terminally differentiated effector memory CD45RA+ cells. The sequence derives from a man between 18 and 35 years old in good health. Some clones in this sample may be carry-over from other donors' samples. V is TRBV27 and J is TRBJ2-7, with no clear D. The sample comprised naive CD8+ T cells from PBMCs. CDR3 residues: CASSLRGASTYEQYF. The CDR3 nucleotides are TGTGCCAGCAGTTTGAGAGGAGCGAGTACCTACGAGCAGTACTTC.